These 24 T cell receptor beta chains were sequenced from one sample in a study of CD8 T cells in Susac syndrome (dated by TCRdb to about 2019). Library preparation was by the immunoSEQ multiplex PCR assay. RNA was extracted using the RNeasy kit, and about 0.5 to 1 microgram was reverse transcribed with random hexamers. TCRdb reprocessed the public reads (quality trimming at Q25 with fastp, clone calling with MiXCR) and kept in-frame beta chains. Rows with one shared CDR3 protein collapse into an entry with the most common genes and DNA. This sample has around 110,000 distinct CDR3 sequences in its table, and nearly 96% of those were observed once. The ten largest clones add up to about 0.14% of the sample. What was sequenced was CD4+ T cells from PBMCs. All receptors derive from a human donor with Susac syndrome.

The chain joins TRBV6-5 to TRBJ1-2; 7 bases align to TRBD1. CDR3 length: 13 residues. The J segment lost 5 bases and the V segment lost 6 bases, leaving 6 bases of the junction unmatched. Germline lookup yields CDR1 MNHEY and CDR2 SVGAGI. The CDR3 DNA follows: TGTGCCAGCAGCTTCGGACAGGCTTATGGCTACACCTTC. Encoded protein: CASSFGQAYGYTF.

This chain joins TRBV27 and TRBJ2-2, with 12 positions matching TRBD2. The CDR3 extends over 16 amino acids. The V gene's germline CDR1 is MNHEY and CDR2 SMNVEV (reference sequence). V trimming: 5 bases; J trimming: 6 bases; junction bases outside the gene matches: 7. The CDR3 nucleotides read TGTGCCAGCAGTCGAAGACTAGCGGGAGTCGCCGGGGAGCTGTTTTTT. Protein: CASSRRLAGVAGELFF.

The chain has TRBV6-1 and TRBJ2-3; 14 bases are a match to TRBD2. CDR3 size: 16 residues. Germline V gene lookup returns CDR1 MNHNS and CDR2 SASEGT. J gave up 4 bases and V 8 bases, and 8 bases lay outside the gene matches. The CDR3 sequence: CASSMGLAGVADTQYF. The CDR3 DNA reads TGTGCCAGCTCTATGGGACTAGCGGGAGTTGCAGATACGCAGTATTTT.

The DNA of the CDR3 is TGTGCCAGCAGCTTAGCGCTGAGCGGGATGAATGAGCAGTTCTTC. The encoded protein is CASSLALSGMNEQFF. V and J are TRBV11-2 and TRBJ2-1; TRBD2 matches 7 bases. The CDR3 is 15 amino acids. Looked up from germline, CDR1 is SGHAT and CDR2 is FQNNGV. J lost 7 bases, V lost 1 base, and 7 bases had no gene match.

The rearrangement links TRBV9 to TRBJ2-7, with D perhaps TRBD2 (7 bases). The germline V gene has CDR1 SGDLS and CDR2 YYNGEE. The CDR3 sequence is 14 residues long. V was shortened by 3 bases and J by 7 bases, with 17 bases between the two germline ends. This CDR3 is CASSATRTAGEQYF. The DNA of the CDR3 is TGTGCCAGCAGCGCAACCCGGACAGCGGGGGAGCAGTACTTC.

J is TRBJ1-1 and V is TRBV5-6; D may be TRBD1 (6 bases). The CDR3 extends over 14 amino acids. Germline assignment: CDR1 SGHDT and CDR2 YYEEEE. V lost 5 bases to trimming and J lost 3 bases, with 14 bases between them. Written as DNA, the CDR3 is TGTGCCAGCAGTCCTCGGGGGGGGCACACTGAAGCTTTCTTT. Protein product: CASSPRGGHTEAFF. The entire variable domain, with the rest obtained from reference TRBV5-6 and TRBJ1-1, is as follows: DAGVTQSPTHLIKTRGQQVTLRCSPKSGHDTVSWYQQALGQGPQFIFQYYEEEERQRGNFPDRFSGHQFPNYSSELNVNALLLGDSALYLCASSPRGGHTEAFFGQGTRLTVV.

The chain uses TRBV29-1 and TRBJ2-3; TRBD1 matches at 11 bases. Germline values: CDR1 SQVTM, CDR2 ANQGSEA. V lost 6 bases and J lost 7; bases outside the gene matches: 15. This CDR3 spans 16 amino acids. The CDR3 here is CSVPPVTGTGGNTQYF. In DNA form, the CDR3 reads TGCAGCGTACCACCAGTCACCGGGACAGGGGGAAATACGCAGTATTTT.

DNA of the CDR3: TGCAGCGTTGAAGAAGGGAGGACAAGCTCCTACGAGCAGTACTTC. It encodes CSVEEGRTSSYEQYF. The chain couples TRBV29-1 to TRBJ2-7, with D possibly TRBD2 on 6 matching bases. Germline V gene lookup returns CDR1 SQVTM and CDR2 ANQGSEA. V was clipped by 0 bases and J by 0 bases, with 12 bases between them. CDR3 size: 15 residues.

The J gene is TRBJ2-3, the V gene TRBV6-6, with 11 bases fitting TRBD2. Unmatched junction bases numbered 4, after V lost 2 bases and J lost 3 bases. This CDR3 region has 16 residues. CDR1 MNHNY and CDR2 SVGAGI come from the germline V gene (reference sequence). CDR3 protein: CASSYEASGRTDTQYF. The CDR3 DNA reads TGTGCCAGCAGTTACGAGGCTAGCGGGAGGACAGATACGCAGTATTTT.

The chain is built from TRBV12-3 or TRBV12-4 and TRBJ2-1; 10 bases map to TRBD2. The CDR3 has 17 amino acids. After removal of 5 bases from V and 1 base from J, the junction contained 8 bases not matched to a gene. CDR3 in DNA: TGTGCCAGCAGTACCGGTGTAGCGGGGGGTTCCTACAATGAGCAGTTCTTC. Residues: CASSTGVAGGSYNEQFF.

The sample holds one count of this clonotype. The CDR3 spells CASRGLAADTQYF. The CDR3 DNA reads as TGTGCCAGCAGGGGACTAGCGGCAGATACGCAGTATTTT. This rearrangement joins TRBV5-8 to TRBJ2-3; TRBD2 matches 11 bases. The germline gives CDR1 SGHTS, CDR2 YDEGEE. The CDR3 length is 13 residues. V lost 5 bases, J lost 4 bases, and 0 bases stayed unmatched. Full variable domain (rest looked up from reference TRBV5-8 and TRBJ2-3): EAGVTQSPTHLIKTRGQQATLRCSPISGHTSVYWYQQALGLGLQFLLWYDEGEERNRGNFPPRFSGRQFPNYSSELNVNALELEDSALYLCASRGLAADTQYFGPGTRLTVL.

The chain employs TRBV7-8 and TRBJ2-3, with D unclear. The CDR3 sequence is 14 residues long. Germline values: CDR1 SGHVS, CDR2 FQNEAQ. V gave up 6 bases and J gave up 4 bases, with 14 bases separating them. CDR3 loop: CASSPGSAADTQYF. The DNA of the CDR3 is TGTGCCAGCAGTCCAGGATCAGCCGCAGATACGCAGTATTTT.

The CDR3 bases are TGCAGCGCCGAAGGCGGGAGCCAGTGGGATACGCAGTATTTT. It codes for CSAEGGSQWDTQYF. The rearrangement joins TRBV29-1 to TRBJ2-3; 7 bases line up with TRBD2. The germline gives CDR1 SQVTM, CDR2 ANQGSEA. Trimming at V came to 7 bases and at J to 6 bases, leaving 13 bases not matched to a gene. The CDR3 is made up of 14 amino acids.

This clonotype was seen a single time. The chain combines TRBV29-1 with TRBJ2-5; D remains ambiguous. The germline CDR1 and CDR2 sequences are SQVTM and ANQGSEA. The V gene lost 1 base and the J gene lost 3 bases, with 12 bases spanning the gap. The CDR3 is 14 residues long. CDR3 bases: TGCAGCGTTGAAGGGGATGGCGCAAAAGAGACCCAGTACTTC. Amino acids: CSVEGDGAKETQYF. The variable domain in full, completed from reference TRBV29-1 and TRBJ2-5, reads SAVISQKPSRDICQRGTSLTIQCQVDSQVTMMFWYRQQPGQSLTLIATANQGSEATYESGFVIDKFPISRPNLTFSTLTVSNMSPEDSSIYLCSVEGDGAKETQYFGPGTRLLVL.

The rearrangement links TRBV30 to TRBJ2-3; D is possibly TRBD1 (6 bases). V lost 1 base to trimming and J lost 3 bases, with 14 bases between them. The CDR3 is 15 residues long. The V gene's germline CDR1 is GTSNPN and CDR2 SVGIG (reference sequence). The CDR3 is CAWSDREGYTDTQYF. CDR3 DNA: TGTGCCTGGAGTGACAGGGAAGGTTATACAGATACGCAGTATTTT.

The gene calls are TRBV12-3 or TRBV12-4 and TRBJ2-2; TRBD2 matches at 13 bases. V lost 6 bases and J lost 6; bases outside the gene matches: 7. The CDR3 runs 16 residues. The CDR3: CASRIRLAGGSGELFF. The CDR3 nucleotides are TGTGCCAGCAGAATACGACTAGCGGGAGGTTCCGGGGAGCTGTTTTTT.

The chain recombines TRBV5-4 with TRBJ2-2; D not resolved. With 0 bases removed from V and 0 bases from J, the gap between germline ends came to 6 bases. This CDR3 is built from 15 residues. Germline lookup yields CDR1 SGHNT and CDR2 YYREEE (reference sequence). The CDR3 spells CASSLATTNTGELFF. CDR3 bases: TGTGCCAGCAGCTTGGCGACAACGAACACCGGGGAGCTGTTTTTT.

The J gene is TRBJ2-5, the V gene TRBV18, with D possibly being TRBD1 (5 bases). The V gene's germline CDR1 is KGHSH and CDR2 LQKENI. The CDR3 loop spans 14 amino acids. V lost 3 bases and J lost 3, with 11 bases in between. The CDR3 loop reads CASSPWGREETQYF. The CDR3 bases are TGTGCCAGCTCACCCTGGGGCCGTGAAGAGACCCAGTACTTC.

The rearrangement joins TRBV20-1 to TRBJ2-3, with 11 bases aligning to TRBD2. Trimming cost V 3 bases and J 5 bases; bases outside gene matches: 4. The germline V gene encodes CDR1 DFQATT and CDR2 SNEGSKA (reference sequence). The CDR3 is 14 amino acids. The CDR3 spells CSASPTSGEDTQYF. The CDR3 DNA sequence: TGCAGTGCTAGCCCGACTAGCGGGGAAGATACGCAGTATTTT.

The chain combines TRBV6-6 with TRBJ2-3; 11 nucleotides agree with TRBD2. There are 15 residues in the CDR3. The ends lost 4 bases at V and 6 bases at J; junction bases unmatched: 6. Germline lookup yields CDR1 MNHNY and CDR2 SVGAGI (reference sequence). The CDR3 sequence: CASSFTSGSRDTQYF. CDR3 bases: TGTGCCAGCAGTTTCACTAGCGGGAGTAGGGATACGCAGTATTTT.

The rearrangement links TRBV3-1 to TRBJ2-7; D is tentatively TRBD1 or TRBD2 (6 bases each). Trimming removed 3 bases from V and 3 bases from J, with 21 bases in between. Germline V CDR1 and CDR2: LGHDT, YNNKEL (reference sequence). This CDR3 has 17 amino acids. The chain's CDR3 is CASSHGQGGTRFYEQYF. In DNA, the CDR3 is TGTGCCAGCAGCCATGGTCAAGGGGGGACCAGATTCTACGAGCAGTACTTC.

This rearrangement joins TRBV6-5 to TRBJ1-5; tentatively, D is TRBD1 (6 bases). Germline V lookup: CDR1 MNHEY, CDR2 SVGAGI. V lost 2 bases, J lost 5 bases, and 10 bases lay in between. CDR3 size: 14 residues. The CDR3 sequence is CASSYLGAHQPQHF. In DNA, the CDR3 is TGTGCCAGCAGTTACCTGGGGGCCCATCAGCCCCAGCATTTT.

The chain employs TRBV12-3 or TRBV12-4 and TRBJ2-7, with D tentatively TRBD1 (6 bases). The length of the CDR3 is 13 residues. The V end lost 3 bases, the J end lost 3 bases, and 9 bases lay between the germline ends. The CDR3 spells CASSLGDNYEQYF. For the CDR3, the DNA is TGTGCCAGCAGTTTGGGGGACAACTACGAGCAGTACTTC.

The gene calls are TRBV30 and TRBJ1-2; 7 bases match TRBD1. CDR1 and CDR2 (germline): GTSNPN, SVGIG (reference sequence). The CDR3 totals 13 residues. V gave up 4 bases and J gave up 5 bases; unmatched junction bases: 7. CDR3 sequence (DNA): TGTGCCTGGAAAGACAGGGTGAAGTATGGCTACACCTTC. This codes for CAWKDRVKYGYTF.